This T cell receptor (beta chain) appears in the sequencing data of a study of PD-1 blockade in classical Hodgkin lymphoma (dated by TCRdb to about 2020). Broadly, across the study: Nivolumab dosing was 3 mg/kg intravenously every 2 weeks, continuing until either disease progression or unacceptable toxicity. The study used CyTOF and TCR beta sequencing to define a peripheral blood immune signature of response to PD-1 blockade in classical Hodgkin lymphoma.

Genomic DNA was isolated using the Qiagen DNeasy kit from unsorted PBMCs as well as from negatively selected CD4+ and CD8+ fractions. Using primers that anneal to V and J segments, immunoSEQ multiplex PCR amplified the TCR beta CDR3 regions. A synthetic immune receptor repertoire was used to minimize amplification bias, and remaining bias was computationally removed after sequencing. The authors processed their data as follows. Custom Python scripts were used to quantify repertoire diversity as the Shannon entropy index. Unsorted, CD4+ and CD8+ repertoires were analyzed separately, except in combined analyses where CD4+ and CD8+ sequences were merged in silico. Clonal expansion was defined as a frequency increase of at least 2-fold after treatment compared with C1D1, and clones undetected at baseline were assigned a pseudocount of 0.5. Clones with 0 or 1 copy at C1D1 were classified as singleton clones, and clones with 2 or more copies were classified as non-singleton clones. Clones expanded in unsorted samples were assigned a CD4+, CD8+ or unknown annotation through matching of protein sequences in sorted samples from the same patient. Wilcoxon tests on paired samples were used to test changes in diversity from C1D1 to C4D1. The source is immuneACCESS, and TCRdb retained only in-frame sequences with V and J called. Part of the clones is not carried over; for the studies checked, unresolved V genes explain less than half of this, and the remainder is unexplained. The V and J calls and clone size come from that table; D and trimming were worked out from the DNA. The sample contains roughly 96,000 clones, under 95% of them found a single time. Less than 2% of the sample belongs to the ten largest clones.

Regarding this clone: No antigen is known for it. No base quality values were provided; no much bigger clone lies one nucleotide off.

General findings and caveats noted by the study authors: Newly diagnosed patients were reported to have lower baseline TCR diversity than healthy donors, and relapsed/refractory patients were reported to have lower baseline TCR diversity still. A significant rise by C4D1 was seen in CD4+ but not CD8+ TCR diversity (p=0.0027 vs p=0.16), with the rise being most apparent in complete responders (p=0.02). Among trial patients, those achieving complete response had baseline diversity similar to that of newly diagnosed patients, while diversity was significantly lower in partial responders and progressors. Lower diversity was seen in patients whose nivolumab began less than 1 year after ASCT, and these patients were left out of later analyses so that immune reconstitution would not confound the results. The study was restricted to a single clinical trial cohort, and the causes of repertoire differences, possibly disease activity or prior therapy, were left undefined.

V loses 3 bases, J loses 2 bases, and the germline ends lie 37 bases apart. Reading from cysteine to phenylalanine, the CDR3 counts 23 amino acids. Just CDR3 DNA is preserved here, 69 bases in frame from base 1. CDR1 is given as MNHEY and CDR2 as SMNVEV, both from the germline V gene (reference sequence). What this sample's time point label stands for: cycle 4 day 1 (C4D1), after about 6 weeks of nivolumab. Every trial patient had relapsed after autologous stem cell transplantation, and cohorts A, B and C differed in prior brentuximab vedotin exposure. The trial cohort included 45 to 65 patients with relapsed/refractory classical Hodgkin lymphoma, and each patient had a best overall response of complete response, partial response or progressive disease. Single-agent nivolumab was administered to trial patients in the multi-cohort phase II CheckMate 205 trial. An independent review committee assessed best overall response by applying the 2007 International Working Group response criteria. PBMCs from the trial were collected at three points: immediately before nivolumab initiation (C1D1), and during therapy at cycle 2 day 1 and cycle 4 day 1. After peripheral blood was drawn into 8 mL Vacutainer Cell Preparation Tubes, PBMCs were isolated by centrifugation and then cryopreserved.

This TCR was recovered from a human donor with classical Hodgkin lymphoma. The V gene is TRBV27 and the J gene is TRBJ1-2; TRBD1 is perhaps the D gene, given 5 matching bases. The sequencing here drew on peripheral blood mononuclear cells (PBMCs), taken before the fourth cycle of nivolumab. The CDR3 sequence is CASSLRIVAGSGKTGAGNYGYTF. The nucleotide sequence is TGTGCCAGCAGTTTGAGGATCGTGGCCGGAAGTGGGAAAACAGGTGCGGGCAACTATGGCTACACCTTC.